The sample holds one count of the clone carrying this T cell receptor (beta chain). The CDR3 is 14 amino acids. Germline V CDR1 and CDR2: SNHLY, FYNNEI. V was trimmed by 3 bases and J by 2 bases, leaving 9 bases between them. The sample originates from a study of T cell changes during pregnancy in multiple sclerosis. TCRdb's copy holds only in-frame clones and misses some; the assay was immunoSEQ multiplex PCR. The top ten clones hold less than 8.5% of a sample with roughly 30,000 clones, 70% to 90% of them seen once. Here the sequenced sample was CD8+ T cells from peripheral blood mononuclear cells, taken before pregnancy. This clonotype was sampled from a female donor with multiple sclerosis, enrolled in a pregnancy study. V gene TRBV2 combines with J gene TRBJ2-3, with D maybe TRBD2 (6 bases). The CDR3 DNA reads TGTGCCAGCAGTGAGGGGGGAAACACAGATACGCAGTATTTT. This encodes CASSEGGNTDTQYF. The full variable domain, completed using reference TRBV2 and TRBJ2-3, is EPEVTQTPSHQVTQMGQEVILRCVPISNHLYFYWYRQILGQKVEFLVSFYNNEISEKSEIFDDQFSVERPDGSNFTLKIRSTKLEDSAMYFCASSEGGNTDTQYFGPGTRLTVL.